The 13 T cell receptor beta chains presented below share a single source sample, sequenced in a study of cytomegalovirus exposure and HLA in healthy donors. The PCR employed 60 Vbeta primers together with 13 Jbeta primers. TCRdb keeps only in-frame clones here, not all; method: immunoSEQ multiplex PCR. The sample holds around 200,000 clones, 65% to 80% seen once. Sequencing used PBMCs. These receptors were collected from a girl aged 2-10 years in good health and CMV-seronegative.

This clone was recorded a few times. This chain uses TRBV9 with TRBJ2-5, with D unresolved. V lost 4 bases to trimming and J lost 0 bases, with 13 bases between them. Germline CDR1 SGDLS, CDR2 YYNGEE. The length of the CDR3 is 15 residues. This CDR3 is CASSPSAAYQETQYF. The CDR3 DNA follows: TGTGCCAGCAGCCCCAGCGCGGCATACCAAGAGACCCAGTACTTC.

The CDR3 loop reads CASSEAADSPLHF. The CDR3 DNA reads TGTGCCAGCTCAGAGGCGGCGGATTCACCCCTCCACTTT. This chain uses TRBV18 with TRBJ1-6; the D is unclear. This CDR3 has 13 amino acids. Trimming cost V 5 bases and J 8 bases, with 10 bases left between them. The germline V gene has CDR1 KGHSH and CDR2 LQKENI.

The chain couples TRBV7-9 to TRBJ2-1; TRBD1 aligns across 7 bases. The CDR3 runs 16 residues. Germline CDR1 reads SEHNR; CDR2 reads FQNEAQ (reference sequence). Losses at the gene ends were 5 bases for V and 4 bases for J; bases not matched to a gene: 11. The CDR3 nucleotides read TGTGCCAGCAGCCCACAGGACAGGATAGCATACAATGAGCAGTTCTTC. Translating it yields CASSPQDRIAYNEQFF.

This clone was counted once. The chain couples TRBV27 to TRBJ2-1; 8 nucleotides align to TRBD1. The CDR3 is made up of 21 amino acids. Germline V gene data show CDR1 as MNHEY and CDR2 as SMNVEV (reference sequence). The V and J ends lost 4 bases and 0 bases, in that order; junction bases with no gene match: 20. DNA for the CDR3: TGTGCCAGCAGTTCCCCCGGGACCTCCAGACAGGGGCCTGCCTCCTACAATGAGCAGTTCTTC. It yields the protein CASSSPGTSRQGPASYNEQFF.

CDR3: CASSFRATSDEQYF. The DNA for the CDR3 is TGTGCCAGCAGCTTTAGAGCGACTAGCGACGAGCAGTACTTC. V gene TRBV7-9 combines with J gene TRBJ2-7, with 8 bases matching TRBD2. The trim removed 3 bases at V and 5 bases at J, leaving 6 bases unmatched. Germline V lookup: CDR1 SEHNR, CDR2 FQNEAQ (reference sequence). The CDR3 is 14 residues long.

The V call is TRBV2, the J call TRBJ2-7; TRBD2 agrees at 8 bases. The CDR3 length is 14 residues. The trim removed 6 bases at V and 3 bases at J, leaving 7 bases unmatched. CDR1 is SNHLY, CDR2 FYNNEI, per germline. The CDR3 sequence is CASRMSGSRYEQYF. The CDR3 coding sequence is TGTGCCAGCAGGATGAGCGGGAGTCGCTACGAGCAGTACTTC.

This chain uses TRBV6-1 with TRBJ1-2, with D maybe TRBD1 (6 bases). Trimming shortened V by 4 bases and J by 5 bases, and 11 bases separated the two germline ends. This CDR3 is 13 amino acids long. Germline V gene lookup returns CDR1 MNHNS and CDR2 SASEGT. This CDR3 is CASSVQGTYGYTF. CDR3 in DNA: TGTGCCAGCAGTGTACAGGGCACTTATGGCTACACCTTC.

The J gene is TRBJ2-7, the V gene TRBV7-2; TRBD1 aligns across 10 bases. The CDR3 is made up of 13 amino acids. Unmatched junction bases numbered 6, after V lost 4 bases and J lost 9 bases. CDR1 is SGHTA, CDR2 FQGNSA, per germline. CDR3 sequence: CASSSDRGQTQYF. CDR3 bases: TGTGCCAGCAGCTCCGACAGGGGGCAGACGCAGTACTTC.

The chain is built from TRBV6-5 and TRBJ1-5; D uncertain. The germline V gene encodes CDR1 MNHEY and CDR2 SVGAGI. The CDR3 runs to 13 residues. The V gene lost 0 bases and the J gene lost 4 bases, with 4 bases spanning the gap. The CDR3 reads CASSYSENQPQHF. The DNA of the CDR3 is TGTGCCAGCAGTTACTCAGAGAATCAGCCCCAGCATTTT.

This clone has only one observation. This chain joins TRBV18 and TRBJ1-1, with TRBD1 matching over 7 bases. V trimming: 6 bases; J trimming: 4 bases; junction bases outside the gene matches: 8. The CDR3 length is 14 residues. CDR1 is KGHSH, CDR2 LQKENI, per germline. DNA of the CDR3: TGTGCCAGCTCTCCGGGACAGAGAGCCACTGAAGCTTTCTTT. This translates into CASSPGQRATEAFF. Variable domain in full (rest from reference TRBV18 and TRBJ1-1): NAGVMQNPRHLVRRRGQEARLRCSPMKGHSHVYWYRQLPEEGLKFMVYLQKENIIDESGMPKERFSAEFPKEGPSILRIQQVVRGDSAAYFCASSPGQRATEAFFGQGTRLTVV.

This clone was seen just once. The V and J genes are TRBV25-1 and TRBJ2-1, with a possible D match to TRBD2 (6 bases). Trimming removed 7 bases from V and 7 bases from J, with 20 bases in between. Germline CDR1 reads MGHDK; CDR2 reads SYGVNS. The CDR3 spans 15 residues. This CDR3 is CASIKPRGGSNEQFF. The CDR3 bases are TGTGCCAGCATCAAACCCCGGGGAGGTTCGAATGAGCAGTTCTTC.

The V and J genes are TRBV2 and TRBJ1-1, with TRBD1 identical over 8 bases. The trim removed 6 bases at V and 4 bases at J, leaving 4 bases unmatched. Germline V gene lookup returns CDR1 SNHLY and CDR2 FYNNEI. The CDR3 spans 13 residues. The CDR3 region has the DNA TGTGCCAGCAGCAGGGACAGGAGCACTGAAGCTTTCTTT. Translation gives CASSRDRSTEAFF.

The chain links TRBV7-2 to TRBJ2-7, with 14 bases that match TRBD2. This CDR3 region has 17 residues. V shed 4 bases and J 3 bases; nucleotides not matched to a gene: 8. The germline CDR1 and CDR2 sequences are SGHTA and FQGNSA. The DNA of the CDR3 is TGTGCCAGCAGCTCGAGACTAGCGGGAGGGCCCATCTACGAGCAGTACTTC. The encoded protein is CASSSRLAGGPIYEQYF.